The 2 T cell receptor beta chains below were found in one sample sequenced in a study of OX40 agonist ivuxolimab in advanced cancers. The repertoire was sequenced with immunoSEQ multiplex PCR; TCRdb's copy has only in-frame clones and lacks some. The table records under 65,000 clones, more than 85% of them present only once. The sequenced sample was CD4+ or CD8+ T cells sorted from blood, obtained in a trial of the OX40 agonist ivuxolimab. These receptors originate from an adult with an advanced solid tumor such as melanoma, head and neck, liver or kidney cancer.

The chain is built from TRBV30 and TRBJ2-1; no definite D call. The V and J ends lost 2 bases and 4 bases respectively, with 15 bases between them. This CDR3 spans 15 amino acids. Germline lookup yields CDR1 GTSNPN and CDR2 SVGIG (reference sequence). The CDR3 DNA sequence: TGTGCCTGGAGTCCCCGACGTCTGGGATACAATGAGCAGTTCTTC. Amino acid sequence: CAWSPRRLGYNEQFF.

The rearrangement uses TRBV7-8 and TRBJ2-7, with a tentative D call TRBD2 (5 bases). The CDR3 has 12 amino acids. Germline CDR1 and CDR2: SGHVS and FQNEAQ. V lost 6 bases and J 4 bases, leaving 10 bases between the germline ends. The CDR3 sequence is CASRGDLYEQYF. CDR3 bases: TGTGCCAGCAGGGGAGACCTATACGAGCAGTACTTC. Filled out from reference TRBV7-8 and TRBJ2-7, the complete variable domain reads GAGVSQSPRYKVAKRGQDVALRCDPISGHVSLFWYQQALGQGPEFLTYFQNEAQLDKSGLPSDRFFAERPEGSVSTLKIQRTQQEDSAVYLCASRGDLYEQYFGPGTRLTVT.